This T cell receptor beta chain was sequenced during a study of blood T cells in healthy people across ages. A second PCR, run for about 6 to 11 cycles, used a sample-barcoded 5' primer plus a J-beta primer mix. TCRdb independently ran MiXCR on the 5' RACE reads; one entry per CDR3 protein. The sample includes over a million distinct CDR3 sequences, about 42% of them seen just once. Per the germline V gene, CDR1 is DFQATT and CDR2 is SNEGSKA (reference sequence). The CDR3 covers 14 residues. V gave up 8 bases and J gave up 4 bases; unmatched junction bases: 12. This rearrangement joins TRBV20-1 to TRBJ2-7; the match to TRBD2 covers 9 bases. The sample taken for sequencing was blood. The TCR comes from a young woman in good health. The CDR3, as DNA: TGCAGTATGGGGGATCTAGCGGGGCCTTACGAGCAGTACTTC. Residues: CSMGDLAGPYEQYF.